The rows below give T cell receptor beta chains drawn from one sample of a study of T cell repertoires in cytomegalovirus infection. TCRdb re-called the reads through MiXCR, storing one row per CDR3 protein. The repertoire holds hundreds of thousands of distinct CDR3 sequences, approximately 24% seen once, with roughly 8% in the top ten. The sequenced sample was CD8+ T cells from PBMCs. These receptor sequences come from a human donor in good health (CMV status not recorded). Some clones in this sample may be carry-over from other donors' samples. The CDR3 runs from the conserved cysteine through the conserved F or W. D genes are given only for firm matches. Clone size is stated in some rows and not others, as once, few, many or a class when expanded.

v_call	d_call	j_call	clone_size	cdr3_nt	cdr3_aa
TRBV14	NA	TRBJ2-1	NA	TGTGCCAGCAGCCAAGAGTTCGCGGTAGGGAATGAGCAGTTCTTC	CASSQEFAVGNEQFF
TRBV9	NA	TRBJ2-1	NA	TGTGCCAGCAGCGTAACCCTGGCGGGGCGGTACAATGAGCAGTTCTTC	CASSVTLAGRYNEQFF
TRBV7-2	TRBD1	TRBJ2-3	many	TGTGCCAGCAGCGCGGGACAGGGGATACAAGATACGCAGTATTTT	CASSAGQGIQDTQYF
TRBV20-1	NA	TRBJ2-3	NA	TGCACTCGCGGGGGCACAGATACGCAGTATTTT	CTRGGTDTQYF
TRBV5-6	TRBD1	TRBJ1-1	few	TGTGCCAGCAGCTCGGACAGGGCCGGGGTCCGGAACACTGAAGCTTTCTTT	CASSSDRAGVRNTEAFF
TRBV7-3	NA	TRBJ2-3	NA	TGTGCCAGCAGTACGCAGACACGCACAGATATGCAGTATTTT	CASSTQTRTDMQYF
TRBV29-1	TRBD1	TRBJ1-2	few	TGCAGCGTTGAAGGGACAGGTGGACACTATGGCTACACCTTC	CSVEGTGGHYGYTF
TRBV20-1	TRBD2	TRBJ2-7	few	TGCAGCTTCGGGGGGGGACACTACGAGCAGTACTTC	CSFGGGHYEQYF
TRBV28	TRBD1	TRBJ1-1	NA	TGTGCCAGCAGTCTTCCCACAGGGGATGGAACTGAAGCTTTCTTT	CASSLPTGDGTEAFF
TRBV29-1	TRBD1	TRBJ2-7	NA	TGCAGCGTTGGAGGGACAGGGGGTTACGAGCAGTACTTC	CSVGGTGGYEQYF
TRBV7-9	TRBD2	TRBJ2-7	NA	TGTGCCAGCAGCTTAATTAGCGGGGGGGACTCCTACGAGCAGTACTTC	CASSLISGGDSYEQYF
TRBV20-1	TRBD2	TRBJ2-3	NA	TGCAGTGCTAGAGTTAGTAGCGGGGGGCCGGGGGATACGCAGTATTTT	CSARVSSGGPGDTQYF
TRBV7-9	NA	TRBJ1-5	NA	TGTGCCAGCAGCGGGGGACGGGCAGCTATCAATCAGCCCCAGCATTTT	CASSGGRAAINQPQHF
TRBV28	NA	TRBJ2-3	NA	TGTGCCAGCAGTGAGGACTCGAGCACAGATACGCAGTATTTT	CASSEDSSTDTQYF
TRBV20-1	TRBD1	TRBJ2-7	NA	TGCAGTGCCGAGAGGGGGCGAGGTTGGGAGCAGTACTTC	CSAERGRGWEQYF
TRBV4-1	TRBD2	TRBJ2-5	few	TGCGCCAGCAGCCAAGTAGCGGGGGCTCAAGAGACCCAGTACTTC	CASSQVAGAQETQYF
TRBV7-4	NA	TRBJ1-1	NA	TGTGCCAGCAGCTTGTCGACTGAAGCTTTGTTT	CASSLSTEALF